This TCR beta chain was sequenced for a study of technical replicates of blood from a handful of donors. Repertoires were generated with immunoSEQ multiplex PCR, while TCRdb's copy carries only in-frame clones and drops some. The sample consists of about 64,000 clones, 75% to 90% of them appearing once. Trimming removed 5 bases from V and 7 bases from J; junction bases left unmatched: 11. The CDR3 is 14 amino acids. Germline CDR1 is LNHDA and CDR2 is SQIVND (reference sequence). The chain employs TRBV19 and TRBJ2-7; 7 bases fit TRBD2. This receptor was obtained from a human donor in good health. Some clones in this sample may be carry-over from other donors' samples. Sequencing was carried out using PBMCs. CDR3 protein: CASSFGGLTREQYF. CDR3 bases: TGTGCCAGTAGTTTCGGGGGGTTGACGCGTGAGCAGTACTTC.